The 14 T cell receptor beta chains reported below all come from one sample, sequenced in a study of shared clonotypes between healthy human individuals. Clones were sequenced by immunoSEQ multiplex PCR, and TCRdb holds only the in-frame ones, with some missing. Here the sample spans around 1,100,000 clones, 60% to 85% being singletons. The specimen was memory CD4+ T cells from PBMCs. Subset denoted: CD45RA-negative fraction. These receptors came from a man younger than 30 in good health. Some clones in this sample may be carry-over from other donors' samples.

V is TRBV2 and J is TRBJ1-5; D is uncertain. CDR3 length: 14 amino acids. Germline V gives CDR1 SNHLY, CDR2 FYNNEI. The V gene lost 4 bases and the J gene lost 4 bases, with 11 bases spanning the gap. The CDR3 DNA reads TGTGCCAGCAGTGTGGCGATGACTAATCAGCCCCAGCATTTT. Translation: CASSVAMTNQPQHF.

In its sample, this clone was seen a few times. This chain links TRBV29-1 with TRBJ1-3, with D tentatively TRBD1 (6 bases). Germline V lookup: CDR1 SQVTM, CDR2 ANQGSEA. The CDR3 length is 14 residues. V lost 1 base and J lost 7, with 14 bases in between. The CDR3 coding sequence is TGCAGCGTTGAAGTCAGGGGCCTGAGGAACACCATATATTTT. Translation: CSVEVRGLRNTIYF.

The rearrangement uses TRBV7-2 and TRBJ2-5; no reliable D call. From germline, CDR1 is SGHTA and CDR2 FQGNSA. The CDR3 is 15 residues long. Trimming stripped 2 bases from V and 1 base from J, with 11 bases between. CDR3: CASSLLLGSQETQYF. Written as DNA, the CDR3 is TGTGCCAGCAGCTTACTTTTGGGCAGCCAAGAGACCCAGTACTTC.

This clone was counted once. DNA of the CDR3: TGTGCCAGCAGCTCCCCTCTCGGGCGCAATGAGCAGTTCTTC. Its protein product is CASSSPLGRNEQFF. The V gene is TRBV5-4, the J gene TRBJ2-1, with D unclear. In germline, CDR1 is SGHNT, CDR2 YYREEE (reference sequence). This CDR3 comprises 14 residues. Trimming took off 3 bases at V and 6 bases at J, with 13 bases between the two ends.

This chain links TRBV28 with TRBJ1-5; D gene uncertain. The V end was cut by 2 bases, the J end by 9 bases, with 8 bases between. This CDR3 spans 12 amino acids. Germline V CDR1 and CDR2: MDHEN, SYDVKM. Here the CDR3 DNA reads TGTGCCAGCAGTTTAATCAACCGGCCCCAGCATTTT. Its protein is CASSLINRPQHF.

The chain carries TRBV10-3 and TRBJ1-4; D gene unclear. CDR3 length: 15 residues. Germline CDR1 reads ENHRY; CDR2 reads SYGVKD. V was shortened by 0 bases and J by 8 bases, with 13 bases between the two germline ends. In nucleotides, the CDR3 is TGTGCCATCAGTGAGTCGAGGACTCGGGTGGAAAAACTGTTTTTT. Translated, it gives CAISESRTRVEKLFF.

The chain couples TRBV11-3 to TRBJ2-1; no definite D call. The germline gives CDR1 SGHNT, CDR2 YENEEA. V was shortened by 4 bases and J by 7 bases, with 14 bases between the two germline ends. The CDR3 length is 14 residues. This chain's CDR3 is CASSYDGQGNEQFF. CDR3 sequence (DNA): TGTGCCAGCAGCTATGACGGCCAAGGGAATGAGCAGTTCTTC.

V is TRBV11-2 and J is TRBJ1-1; weak D call: TRBD1 (5 bases). CDR1 and CDR2 (germline): SGHAT, FQNNGV. The CDR3 covers 13 residues. The V gene lost 6 bases and the J gene lost 4 bases, with 12 bases spanning the gap. The CDR3 loop is CASSDSRGTEAFF. For the CDR3, the DNA is TGTGCCAGCAGTGACAGCCGGGGCACTGAAGCTTTCTTT.

The chain uses TRBV4-3 and TRBJ1-1; D gene unclear. Per the germline V gene, CDR1 is LGHNA and CDR2 is YSLEER. V dropped 0 bases and J dropped 0 bases, with 8 bases sitting between them. The CDR3 runs 15 residues. DNA for the CDR3: TGCGCCAGCAGCCAAGATGGACGGTTGAACACTGAAGCTTTCTTT. Amino acids: CASSQDGRLNTEAFF.

J is TRBJ2-1 and V is TRBV7-9, with TRBD2 matching over 10 bases. V gave up 0 bases and J gave up 7 bases; unmatched junction bases: 12. This CDR3 spans 18 amino acids. The germline CDR1 and CDR2 sequences are SEHNR and FQNEAQ (reference sequence). CDR3 protein: CASSLALLAGADLNEQFF. For the CDR3, the DNA is TGTGCCAGCAGCTTAGCGCTGCTAGCGGGAGCGGATTTAAATGAGCAGTTCTTC.

In regard to this clone: With a much larger clone just one base away, this may be a read error. The sample contains more than one DNA sequence encoding this CDR3. This chain uses TRBV30 with TRBJ2-5; maybe TRBD2 (5 bases). V dropped 2 bases and J dropped 2 bases, with 9 bases sitting between them. Germline V CDR1 and CDR2: GTSNPN, SVGIG (reference sequence). The CDR3 is 13 residues long. DNA for the CDR3: TGTGCCTGGAGTTATAGCGCACAAGAGACCCAGTACTTC. It is translated as CAWSYSAQETQYF.

This clone has only one observation. V gene TRBV6-6 combines with J gene TRBJ2-2; D gene unclear. This CDR3 contains 11 residues. Trimming left V 7 bases short and J 4 bases short, with 4 bases between. Per germline, CDR1 MNHNY and CDR2 SVGAGI (reference sequence). CDR3 loop: CASISTGELFF. CDR3 DNA sequence: TGTGCCAGCATCTCCACCGGGGAGCTGTTTTTT.

V and J are TRBV5-1 and TRBJ2-2, with D perhaps TRBD1 (5 bases). The CDR3 is 14 amino acids. V gave up 1 base and J gave up 5 bases, with 9 bases separating them. Germline-derived CDR1 and CDR2 are SGHRS and YFSETQ. Here the CDR3 reads CASSLPGKTGELFF. CDR3 nucleotide sequence: TGCGCCAGCAGCTTGCCAGGGAAGACCGGGGAGCTGTTTTTT.

Remarks on this clone: The identical CDR3 is also encoded by other nucleotide sequences in the sample. The chain joins TRBV2 to TRBJ2-7, with a weak D call TRBD2 (5 bases). Trimming stripped 6 bases from V and 2 bases from J, with 5 bases between. Germline-derived CDR1 and CDR2 are SNHLY and FYNNEI. The CDR3 totals 11 residues. The DNA of the CDR3 is TGTGCCAGCAGACTAGCCTACGAGCAGTACTTC. Protein product: CASRLAYEQYF.